The source of this TCR beta chain is a study of human T cells and chemical hapten exposure. Study-wide context: The use of 2% DPC on approximately 2 cm by approximately 2 cm of upper inner arm skin constituted sensitization. Read at 6 days, the patch tests placed 0.01% DPC on the upper back. Study-level points and caveats: While controls formed fewer of them, expanded TCRs formed significantly more large CDR3 similarity clusters.

Per the germline V gene, CDR1 is MGHRA and CDR2 is YSYEKL. This CDR3 has 18 amino acids. V lost 0 bases, J lost 2 bases, and 18 bases lay in between. Time point noted: pre-sensitization, week 0. This sample's treatment: therapeutic diphenylcyclopropenone sensitization with weekly scalp DPC. The authors extracted total RNA from unfractionated whole blood. Unique molecular identifiers were affixed to discrete cDNA molecules within the library. TCRdb reprocessed the RACE reads via MiXCR and lists one record per CDR3 protein. The sample includes approximately 50,000 distinct CDR3 sequences, approximately 9.6% of them seen just once. The sample holds many counts of this clonotype. No antigen is known for it.

The sequenced sample was whole blood, obtained in connection with sensitization to the hapten diphenylcyclopropenone (DPC). The chain has TRBV4-1 and TRBJ2-3; D may be TRBD2 (6 bases). The clonotype was recovered from a woman aged 25 to 39 with alopecia areata. Some clones in this sample may be carry-over from other donors' samples. CDR3 nucleotides: TGCGCCAGCAGCCAAGAGCCTCTCCCCGGGGGTCCCACAGATACGCAGTATTTT. Residues: CASSQEPLPGGPTDTQYF.